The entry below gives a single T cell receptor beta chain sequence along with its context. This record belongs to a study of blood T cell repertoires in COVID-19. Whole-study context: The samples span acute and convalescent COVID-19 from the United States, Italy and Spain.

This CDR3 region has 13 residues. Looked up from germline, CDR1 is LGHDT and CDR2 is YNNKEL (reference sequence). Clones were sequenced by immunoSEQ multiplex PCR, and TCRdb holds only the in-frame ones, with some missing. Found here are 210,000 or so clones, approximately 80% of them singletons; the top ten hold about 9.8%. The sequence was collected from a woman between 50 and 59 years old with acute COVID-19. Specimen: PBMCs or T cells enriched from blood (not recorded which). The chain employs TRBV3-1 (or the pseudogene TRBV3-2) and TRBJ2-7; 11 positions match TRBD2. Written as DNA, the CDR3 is TGTGCCAGCAGCCCTGGGACTAGCGGAGACCAGGTTGTC. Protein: CASSPGTSGDQVV.